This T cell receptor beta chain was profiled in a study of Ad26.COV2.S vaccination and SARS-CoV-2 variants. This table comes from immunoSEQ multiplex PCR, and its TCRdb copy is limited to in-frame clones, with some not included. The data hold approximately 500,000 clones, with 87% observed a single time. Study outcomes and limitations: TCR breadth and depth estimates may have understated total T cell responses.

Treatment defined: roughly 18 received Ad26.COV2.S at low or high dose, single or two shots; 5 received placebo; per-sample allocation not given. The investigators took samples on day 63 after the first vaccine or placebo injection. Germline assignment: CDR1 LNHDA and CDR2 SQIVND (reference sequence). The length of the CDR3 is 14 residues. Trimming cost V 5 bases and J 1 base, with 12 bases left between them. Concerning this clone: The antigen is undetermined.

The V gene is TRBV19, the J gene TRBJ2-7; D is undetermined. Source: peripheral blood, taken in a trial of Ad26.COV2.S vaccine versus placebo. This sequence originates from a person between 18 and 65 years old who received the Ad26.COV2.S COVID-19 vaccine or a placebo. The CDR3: CASSEEWGSYEQYF. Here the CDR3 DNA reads TGTGCCAGTAGTGAGGAATGGGGATCCTACGAGCAGTACTTC.